This T cell receptor beta chain stems from a study of T cell responses to AZD1222 COVID-19 vaccine. Study-level findings and limits: Among those given AZD1222, only 6 or 7 were seropositive at baseline. Repertoire sampling was restricted to post-peak T cell response timepoints. Targeting of unmutated variant regions was reportedly seen in nearly half of spike-specific TCRs.

The protocol was immunoSEQ multiplex PCR, while the TCRdb copy is restricted to in-frame clones and leaves out a portion. Of over 50,000 clones listed, 80% are singletons. The V gene lost 3 bases and the J gene lost 5 bases, with 13 bases spanning the gap. The CDR3 covers 13 residues. CDR1 and CDR2 from the germline V gene are DFQATT and SNEGSKA (reference sequence). About this clone itself: As yet, its antigen is unknown.

The clonotype comes from an adult who received the AZD1222 COVID-19 vaccine. The source was peripheral blood, collected 28 days after the second AZD1222 dose. The rearrangement links TRBV20-1 to TRBJ1-1; unclear D gene. CDR3 coding DNA: TGCAGTGCTAGTAGGCAGGCAGATACTGAAGCTTTCTTT. Its protein product is CSASRQADTEAFF.